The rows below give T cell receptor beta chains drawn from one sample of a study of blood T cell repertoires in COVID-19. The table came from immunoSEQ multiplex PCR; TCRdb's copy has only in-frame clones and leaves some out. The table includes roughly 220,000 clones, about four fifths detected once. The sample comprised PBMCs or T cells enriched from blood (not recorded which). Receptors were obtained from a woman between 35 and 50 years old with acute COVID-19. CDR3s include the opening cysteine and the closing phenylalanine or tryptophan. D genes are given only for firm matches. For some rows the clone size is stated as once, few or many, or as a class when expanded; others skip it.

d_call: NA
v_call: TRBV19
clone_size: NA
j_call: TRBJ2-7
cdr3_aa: CASSKGVGYEQYF
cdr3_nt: TGTGCCAGTAGTAAGGGGGTAGGCTACGAGCAGTACTTC

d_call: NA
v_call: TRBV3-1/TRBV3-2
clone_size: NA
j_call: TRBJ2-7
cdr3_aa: CASSYAGGYEQYF
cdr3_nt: TGTGCCAGCAGCTATGCTGGAGGCTACGAGCAGTACTTC

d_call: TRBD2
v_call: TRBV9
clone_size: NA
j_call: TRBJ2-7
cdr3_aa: CASSVGLAGEYEQYF
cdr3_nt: TGTGCCAGCAGCGTAGGACTAGCGGGGGAGTACGAGCAGTACTTC

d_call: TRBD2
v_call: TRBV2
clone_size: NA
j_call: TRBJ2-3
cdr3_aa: CASSEESSGGPFTDTQYF
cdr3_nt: TGTGCCAGCAGTGAAGAATCTAGCGGGGGGCCTTTCACAGATACGCAGTATTTT

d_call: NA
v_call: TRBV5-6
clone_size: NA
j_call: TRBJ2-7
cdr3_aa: CASSLPPQDYEQYF
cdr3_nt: TGTGCCAGCAGCTTACCACCTCAGGACTACGAGCAGTACTTC

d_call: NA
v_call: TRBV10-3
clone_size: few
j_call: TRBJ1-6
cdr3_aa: CAISENYRDSPLHF
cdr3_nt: TGTGCCATCAGCGAAAACTACAGGGATTCACCCCTCCACTTT

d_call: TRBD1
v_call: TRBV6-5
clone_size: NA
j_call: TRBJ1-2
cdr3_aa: CASQGASGGYTF
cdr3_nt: TGTGCCTCCCAGGGGGCTAGTGGTGGCTACACCTTC

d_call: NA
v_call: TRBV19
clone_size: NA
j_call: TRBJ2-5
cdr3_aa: CASLGGETQYF
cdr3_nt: TGTGCCAGTTTAGGGGGAGAGACCCAGTACTTC

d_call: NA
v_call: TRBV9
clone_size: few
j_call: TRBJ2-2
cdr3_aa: CASSVGWETGELFF
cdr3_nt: TGTGCCAGCAGCGTAGGGTGGGAGACCGGGGAGCTGTTTTTT

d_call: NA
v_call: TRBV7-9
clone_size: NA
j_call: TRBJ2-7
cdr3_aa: CASSPSTVAYEQYF
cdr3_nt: TGTGCCAGCAGCCCCTCGACAGTCGCCTACGAGCAGTACTTC

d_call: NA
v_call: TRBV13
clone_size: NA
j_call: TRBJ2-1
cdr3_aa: CASSSPGDEQFF
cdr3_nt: TGTGCCAGCAGCTCCCCTGGAGATGAGCAGTTCTTC

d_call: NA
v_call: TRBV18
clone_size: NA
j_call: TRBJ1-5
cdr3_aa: CASSPREYSNQPQHF
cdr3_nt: TGTGCCAGCTCACCACGGGAGTATAGCAATCAGCCCCAGCATTTT

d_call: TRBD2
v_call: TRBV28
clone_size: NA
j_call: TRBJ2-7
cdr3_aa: CASSVSGSSYEQYF
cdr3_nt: TGTGCCAGCAGTGTTAGCGGGAGCTCCTACGAGCAGTACTTC

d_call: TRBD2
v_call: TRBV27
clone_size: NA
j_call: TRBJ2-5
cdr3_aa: CASSLGAGGRAGETQYF
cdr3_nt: TGTGCCAGCAGTTTAGGGGCGGGCGGGAGGGCCGGGGAGACCCAGTACTTC

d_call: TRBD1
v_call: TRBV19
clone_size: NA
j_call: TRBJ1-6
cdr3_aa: CASSIRSTGVPYRYSYNSPLHF
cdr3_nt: TGTGCCAGTAGTATCAGGTCAACAGGGGTACCTTATCGCTACTCCTATAATTCACCCCTCCACTTT

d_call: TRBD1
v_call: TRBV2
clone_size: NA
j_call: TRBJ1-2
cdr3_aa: CASSEVGQKGRKTF
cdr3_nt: TGTGCCAGCAGTGAAGTGGGACAGAAGGGTAGGAAAACCTTC

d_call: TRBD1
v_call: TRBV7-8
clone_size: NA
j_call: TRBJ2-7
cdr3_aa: CASSQRIPRDRDYEQYF
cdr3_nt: TGTGCCAGCAGCCAAAGAATCCCCCGGGACAGGGACTACGAGCAGTACTTC

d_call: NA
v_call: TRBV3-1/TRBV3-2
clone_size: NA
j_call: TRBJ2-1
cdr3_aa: CASSPQWLNEQFF
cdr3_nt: TGTGCCAGCAGCCCTCAGTGGCTTAATGAGCAGTTCTTC

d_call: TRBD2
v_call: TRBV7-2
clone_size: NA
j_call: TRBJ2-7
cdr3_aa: CASSGTSGGADEQYF
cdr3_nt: TGTGCCAGCAGCGGTACTAGCGGGGGGGCTGATGAGCAGTACTTC

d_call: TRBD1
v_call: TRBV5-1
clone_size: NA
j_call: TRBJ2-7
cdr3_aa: CASSLQGNREQYF
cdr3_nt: TGCGCCAGCAGCCTACAGGGGAATAGGGAGCAGTACTTC

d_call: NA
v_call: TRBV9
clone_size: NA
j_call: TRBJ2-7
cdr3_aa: CASSVETGGTYEQYF
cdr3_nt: TGTGCCAGCAGCGTAGAGACAGGTGGAACCTACGAGCAGTACTTC

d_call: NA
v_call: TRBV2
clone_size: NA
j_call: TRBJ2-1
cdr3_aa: CASSELESSYNEQFF
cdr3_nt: TGTGCCAGCAGTGAACTCGAGTCATCTTACAATGAGCAGTTCTTC

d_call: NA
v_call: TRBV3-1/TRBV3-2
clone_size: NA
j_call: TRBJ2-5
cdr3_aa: CASSYLAGLQETQYF
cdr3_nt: TGTGCCAGCAGCTACCTTGCGGGACTGCAAGAGACCCAGTACTTC

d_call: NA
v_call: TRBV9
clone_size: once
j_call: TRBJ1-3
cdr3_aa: CASTFSLSGGNTIYF
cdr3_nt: TGTGCCAGCACCTTTTCCTTGTCGGGAGGAAACACCATATATTTT

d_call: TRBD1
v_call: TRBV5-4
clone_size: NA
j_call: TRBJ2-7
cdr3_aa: CASSLGPYRGIGQGTYEQYF
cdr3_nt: TGTGCCAGCAGCTTGGGCCCCTACCGGGGTATCGGACAGGGAACCTACGAGCAGTACTTC

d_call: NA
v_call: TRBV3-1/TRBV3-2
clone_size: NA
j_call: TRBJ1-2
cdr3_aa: CASSSAGANYGYTF
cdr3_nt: TGTGCCAGCAGCTCCGCGGGGGCTAACTATGGCTACACCTTC

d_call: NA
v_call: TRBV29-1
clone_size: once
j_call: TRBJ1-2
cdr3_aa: CSATGRPGDGYTF
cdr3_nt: TGCAGCGCCACAGGTCGACCTGGTGATGGCTACACCTTC

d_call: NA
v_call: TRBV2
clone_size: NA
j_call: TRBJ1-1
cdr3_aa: CASSGERLATEAFF
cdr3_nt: TGTGCCAGCAGTGGAGAGCGGTTGGCCACTGAAGCTTTCTTT

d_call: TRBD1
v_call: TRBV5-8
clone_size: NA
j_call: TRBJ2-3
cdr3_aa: CASSSRTGPTDTQYF
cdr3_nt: TGTGCCAGCAGCTCGAGGACAGGCCCTACAGATACGCAGTATTTT

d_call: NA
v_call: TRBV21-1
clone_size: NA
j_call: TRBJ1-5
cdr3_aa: CASISNLGQGTHQPQHF
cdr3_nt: TGTGCCAGCATCTCCAACTTGGGACAGGGGACGCATCAGCCCCAGCATTTT

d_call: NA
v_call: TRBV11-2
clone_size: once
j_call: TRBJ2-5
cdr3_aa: CASSFLQETQYF
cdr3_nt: TGTGCCAGCAGCTTCCTCCAAGAGACCCAGTACTTC

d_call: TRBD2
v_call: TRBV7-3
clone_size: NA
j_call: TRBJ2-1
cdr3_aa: CASSLTISGGAYNEQFF
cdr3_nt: TGTGCCAGCAGCTTAACAATCAGCGGGGGGGCCTACAATGAGCAGTTCTTC

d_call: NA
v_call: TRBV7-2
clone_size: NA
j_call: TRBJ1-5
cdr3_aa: CASSLVEGGIDQPQHF
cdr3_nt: TGTGCCAGCAGCTTAGTGGAGGGAGGGATTGATCAGCCCCAGCATTTT

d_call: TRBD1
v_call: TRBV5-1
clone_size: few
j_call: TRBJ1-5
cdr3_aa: CASSLTTGGFQPQHF
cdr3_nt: TGCGCCAGCAGCTTGACTACAGGGGGCTTTCAGCCCCAGCATTTT

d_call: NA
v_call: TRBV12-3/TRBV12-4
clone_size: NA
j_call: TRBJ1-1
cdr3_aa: CASSFSNTEAFF
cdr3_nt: TGTGCCAGCAGTTTCTCGAACACTGAAGCTTTCTTT

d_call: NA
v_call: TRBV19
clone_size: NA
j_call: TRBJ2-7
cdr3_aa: CASSMGSGRTYEQYF
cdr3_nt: TGTGCCAGTAGTATGGGCAGCGGCCGTACCTACGAGCAGTACTTC

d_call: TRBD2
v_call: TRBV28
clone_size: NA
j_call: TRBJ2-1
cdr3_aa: CASSFPTSGSDEQFF
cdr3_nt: TGTGCCAGCAGTTTTCCCACTAGCGGGAGCGATGAGCAGTTCTTC

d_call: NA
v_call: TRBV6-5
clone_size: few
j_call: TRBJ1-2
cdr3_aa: CASSYLGQGYGYTF
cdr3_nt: TGTGCCAGCAGTTACCTCGGCCAGGGCTATGGCTACACCTTC

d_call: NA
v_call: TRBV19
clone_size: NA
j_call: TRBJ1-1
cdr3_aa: CATAGPTEAFF
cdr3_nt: TGTGCCACCGCAGGGCCCACTGAAGCTTTCTTT

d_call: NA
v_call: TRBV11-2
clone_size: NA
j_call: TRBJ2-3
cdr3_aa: CASSSLDSVVF
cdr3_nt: TGTGCCAGCAGCTCATTGGACAGTGTAGTATTT

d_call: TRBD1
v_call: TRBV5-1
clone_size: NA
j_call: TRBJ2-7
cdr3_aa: CASSLSGTASYEQYF
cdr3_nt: TGCGCCAGCAGCCTATCCGGGACAGCCTCCTACGAGCAGTACTTC

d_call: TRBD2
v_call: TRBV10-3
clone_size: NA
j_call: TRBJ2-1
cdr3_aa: CAISQSGRGSMSNEQFF
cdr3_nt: TGTGCCATCAGTCAGTCCGGGAGGGGCTCTATGTCCAATGAGCAGTTCTTC

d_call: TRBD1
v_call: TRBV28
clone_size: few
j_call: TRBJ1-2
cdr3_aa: CASRGQGRGYGYTF
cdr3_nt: TGTGCCAGCAGGGGACAGGGGAGGGGGTATGGCTACACCTTC

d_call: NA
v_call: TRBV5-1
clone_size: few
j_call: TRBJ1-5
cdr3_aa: CASSFDRNQPQHF
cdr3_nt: TGCGCCAGCAGCTTTGACAGAAATCAGCCCCAGCATTTT

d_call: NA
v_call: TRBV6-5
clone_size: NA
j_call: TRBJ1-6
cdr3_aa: CASSQLSGNSPLHF
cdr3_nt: TGTGCCAGCAGTCAGCTATCGGGTAATTCACCCCTCCACTTT

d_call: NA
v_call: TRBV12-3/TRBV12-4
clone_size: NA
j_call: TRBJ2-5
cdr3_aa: CASRRGRETQYF
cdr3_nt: TGTGCCAGCAGGCGGGGAAGAGAGACCCAGTACTTC

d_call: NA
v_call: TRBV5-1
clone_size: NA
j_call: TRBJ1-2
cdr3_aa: CASSLGDRVHGYTF
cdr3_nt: TGCGCCAGCAGCTTGGGCGACAGAGTCCATGGCTACACCTTC

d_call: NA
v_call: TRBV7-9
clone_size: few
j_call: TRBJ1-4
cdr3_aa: CASSLARNTRNEKLFF
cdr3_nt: TGTGCCAGCAGCTTGGCCCGAAACACCAGGAATGAAAAACTGTTTTTT